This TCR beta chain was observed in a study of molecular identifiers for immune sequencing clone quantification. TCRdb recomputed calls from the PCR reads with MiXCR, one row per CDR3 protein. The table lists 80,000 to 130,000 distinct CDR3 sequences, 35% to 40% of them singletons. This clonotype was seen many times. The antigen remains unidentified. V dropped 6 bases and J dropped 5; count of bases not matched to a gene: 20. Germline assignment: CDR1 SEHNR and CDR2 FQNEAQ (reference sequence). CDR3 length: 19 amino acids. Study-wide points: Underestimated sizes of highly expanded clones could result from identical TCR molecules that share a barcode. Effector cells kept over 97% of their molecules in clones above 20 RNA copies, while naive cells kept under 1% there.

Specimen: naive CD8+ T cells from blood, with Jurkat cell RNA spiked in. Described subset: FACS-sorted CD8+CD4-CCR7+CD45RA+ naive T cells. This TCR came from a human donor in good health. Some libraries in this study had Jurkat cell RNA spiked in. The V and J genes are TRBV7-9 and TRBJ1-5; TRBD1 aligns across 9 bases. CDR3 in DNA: TGTGCCAGCAGTAAAGCAGACGGGACAGGGAGGTTCGGGTATCAGCCCCAGCATTTT. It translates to CASSKADGTGRFGYQPQHF.